This T cell receptor beta chain was profiled in a study of blood T cell repertoires in COVID-19. Study-level information: Sites across the United States, Italy and Spain contributed samples from acute and convalescent COVID-19. In each case, the material was cDNA or gDNA derived from T cells, B-cell-depleted T cells, or PBMCs.

The CDR3 is 12 residues long. V trimming: 8 bases; J trimming: 6 bases; junction bases outside the gene matches: 0. In germline, CDR1 is SGHTA, CDR2 FQGTGA. Here immunoSEQ multiplex PCR was the method, and the copy in TCRdb shows in-frame clones only, minus some. The sample includes over 70,000 clones, more than 65% of them seen just once. The clonotype comes from a human donor in a cohort sampled during active COVID-19. The material sequenced was peripheral blood. This chain joins TRBV7-3 and TRBJ2-1; 11 bases are shared with TRBD1. In nucleotides, the CDR3 is TGTGCCAGCGGGACAGGGGGCAATGAGCAGTTCTTC. As protein: CASGTGGNEQFF.